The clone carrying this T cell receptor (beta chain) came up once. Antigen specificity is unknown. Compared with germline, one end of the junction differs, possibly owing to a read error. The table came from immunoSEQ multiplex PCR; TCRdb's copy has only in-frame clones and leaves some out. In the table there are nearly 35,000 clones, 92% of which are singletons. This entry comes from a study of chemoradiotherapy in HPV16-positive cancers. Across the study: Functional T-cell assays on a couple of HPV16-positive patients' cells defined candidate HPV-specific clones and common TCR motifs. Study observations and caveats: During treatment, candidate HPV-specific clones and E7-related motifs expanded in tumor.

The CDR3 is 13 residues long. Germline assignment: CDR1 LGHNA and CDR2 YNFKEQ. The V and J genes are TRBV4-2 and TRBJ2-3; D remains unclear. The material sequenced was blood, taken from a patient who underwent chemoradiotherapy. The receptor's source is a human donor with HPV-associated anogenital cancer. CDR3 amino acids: CASSQDGATEPNF. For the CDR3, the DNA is TGTGCCAGCAGCCAAGATGGAGCTACCGAACCAAATTTT.